This T cell receptor (beta chain) was recorded in a study of blood T cell repertoires in COVID-19. Turning to the study itself: PBMCs, B-cell-depleted T cells, or T cells provided the cDNA or gDNA that made up the material.

Study processing details: Reference gene primer amplification yielded estimated nucleated cell counts. Here immunoSEQ multiplex PCR was the method, and the copy in TCRdb shows in-frame clones only, minus some. Clone size and the V and J calls come from that table; the DNA yielded D and trimming. This table has around 210,000 clones, 70% to 90% appearing once. Trimming cost V 3 bases and J 4 bases; bases outside gene matches: 5. This CDR3 has 14 residues. Germline V CDR1 and CDR2: PRHDT, FYEKMQ (reference sequence). V usage is TRBV13 and J usage is TRBJ2-7, with 8 positions matching TRBD1. The source material was peripheral blood. The sequence was collected from a man aged 45-60 years with COVID-19, enrolled during active disease. This CDR3 is CASSFRGLGYEQYF. The CDR3 DNA reads as TGTGCCAGCAGCTTCAGGGGGCTAGGGTACGAGCAGTACTTC. The full variable domain, in which reference TRBV13 and TRBJ2-7 provide the parts outside the CDR3, is AAGVIQSPRHLIKEKRETATLKCYPIPRHDTVYWYQQGPGQDPQFLISFYEKMQSDKGSIPDRFSAQQFSDYHSELNMSSLELGDSALYFCASSFRGLGYEQYFGPGTRLTVT.